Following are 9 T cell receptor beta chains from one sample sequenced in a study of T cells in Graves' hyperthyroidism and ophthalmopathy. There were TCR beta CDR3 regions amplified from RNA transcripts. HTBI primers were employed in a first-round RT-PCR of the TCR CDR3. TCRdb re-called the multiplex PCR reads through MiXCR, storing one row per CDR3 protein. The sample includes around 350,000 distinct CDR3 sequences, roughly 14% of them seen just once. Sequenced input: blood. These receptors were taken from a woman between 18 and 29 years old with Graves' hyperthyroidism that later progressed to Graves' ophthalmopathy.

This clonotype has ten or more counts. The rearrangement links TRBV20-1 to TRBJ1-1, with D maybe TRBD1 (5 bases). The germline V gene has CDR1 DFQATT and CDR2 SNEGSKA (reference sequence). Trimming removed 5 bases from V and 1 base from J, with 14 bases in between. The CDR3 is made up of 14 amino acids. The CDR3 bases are TGCAGTGCTGGGGACCCGACCGAGAACACTGAAGCTTTCTTT. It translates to CSAGDPTENTEAFF.

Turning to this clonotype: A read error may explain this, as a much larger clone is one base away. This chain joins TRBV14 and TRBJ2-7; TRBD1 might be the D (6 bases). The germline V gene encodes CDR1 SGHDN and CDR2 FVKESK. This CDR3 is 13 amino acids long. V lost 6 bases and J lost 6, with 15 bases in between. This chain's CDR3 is CASRGASVSEQYF. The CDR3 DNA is TGTGCCAGCAGGGGGGCTTCCGTGAGCGAGCAGTACTTC.

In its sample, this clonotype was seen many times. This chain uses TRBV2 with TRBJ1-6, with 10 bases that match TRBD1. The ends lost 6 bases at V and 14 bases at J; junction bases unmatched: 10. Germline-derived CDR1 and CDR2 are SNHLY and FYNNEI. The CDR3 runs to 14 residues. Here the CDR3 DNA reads TGTGCCAGCAGACACCGGGACAGGGGAAGGGCCCTCCACTTT. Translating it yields CASRHRDRGRALHF.

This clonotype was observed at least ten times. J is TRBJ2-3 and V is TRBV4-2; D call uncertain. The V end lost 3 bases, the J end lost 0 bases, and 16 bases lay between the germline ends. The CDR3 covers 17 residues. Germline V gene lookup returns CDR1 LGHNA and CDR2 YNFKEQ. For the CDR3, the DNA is TGTGCCAGCAGCCAGGTCCGCGGCCCGGCTAGCACAGATACGCAGTATTTT. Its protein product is CASSQVRGPASTDTQYF.

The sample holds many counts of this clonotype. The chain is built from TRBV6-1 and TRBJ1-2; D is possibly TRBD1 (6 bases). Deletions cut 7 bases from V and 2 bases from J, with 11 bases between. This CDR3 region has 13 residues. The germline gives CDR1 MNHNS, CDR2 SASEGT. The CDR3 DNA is TGTGCCAGCACCCCAGGACAGAACTATGGCTACACCTTC. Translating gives CASTPGQNYGYTF.

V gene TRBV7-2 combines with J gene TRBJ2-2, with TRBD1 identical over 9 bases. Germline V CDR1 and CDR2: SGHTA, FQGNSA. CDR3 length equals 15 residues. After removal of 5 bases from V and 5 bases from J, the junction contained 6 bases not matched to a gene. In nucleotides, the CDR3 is TGTGCCAGCAGCGCCGGGACAGGGAGAACCGGGGAGCTGTTTTTT. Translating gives CASSAGTGRTGELFF.

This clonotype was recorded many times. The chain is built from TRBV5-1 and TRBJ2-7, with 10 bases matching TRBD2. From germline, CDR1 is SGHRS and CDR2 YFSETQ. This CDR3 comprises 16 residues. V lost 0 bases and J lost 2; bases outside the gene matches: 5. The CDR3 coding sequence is TGCGCCAGCAGCTTGGCCGGGACTAGCGCGGCCTACGAGCAGTACTTC. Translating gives CASSLAGTSAAYEQYF.

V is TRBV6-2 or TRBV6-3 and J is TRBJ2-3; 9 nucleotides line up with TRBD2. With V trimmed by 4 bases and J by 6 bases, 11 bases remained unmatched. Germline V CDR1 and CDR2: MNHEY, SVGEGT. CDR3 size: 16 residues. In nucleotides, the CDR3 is TGTGCCAGCAGTTTCGTTACTAGCGGGCCCTCTGATACGCAGTATTTT. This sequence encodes CASSFVTSGPSDTQYF.

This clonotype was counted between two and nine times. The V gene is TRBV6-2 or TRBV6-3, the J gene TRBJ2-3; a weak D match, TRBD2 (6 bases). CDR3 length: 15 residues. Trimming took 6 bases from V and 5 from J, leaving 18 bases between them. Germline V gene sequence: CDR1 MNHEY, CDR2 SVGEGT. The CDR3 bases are TGTGCCAGCAGCCCGGGGACTGCCCCTTTAGATACGCAGTATTTT. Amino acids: CASSPGTAPLDTQYF.